This T cell receptor beta chain came from a study of OX40 agonist ivuxolimab in advanced cancers. Study-level information: Patients received intravenous ivuxolimab every 2 weeks at 0.01 to 10 mg/kg. Two cutaneous melanoma patients and one hepatocellular carcinoma patient, three in all, had partial responses.

Autoimmune disease history or systemic immunosuppression barred patients. TCRdb's table, derived via immunoSEQ multiplex PCR, lists solely in-frame clones and lacks some. The sample records under 25,000 clones, approximately 80% being singletons. The CDR3 runs 16 residues. CDR1 and CDR2 (germline): SGHNT, YYREEE (reference sequence). V lost 3 bases and J lost 0, with 15 bases in between. This clonotype originated in an adult with an advanced solid tumor such as melanoma, head and neck, liver or kidney cancer. V and J are TRBV5-4 and TRBJ1-2; possibly TRBD1 for D (6 bases). The material was CD4+ or CD8+ T cells sorted from blood, obtained in a trial of the OX40 agonist ivuxolimab. The DNA for the CDR3 is TGTGCCAGCAGCTCAGTACAGGGCTTTTCTAACTATGGCTACACCTTC. Protein: CASSSVQGFSNYGYTF.